This T cell receptor beta chain was found in a study of shared clonotypes between healthy human individuals. On the study more broadly: Contributing individuals were a couple of females and a few males aged 18 to 49.

A remark on this clone: The antigen is not known.

Findings of the study overall: Owing to a small donor count, the genetic and exposure-history diversity represented was limited.

As processed by the authors: ImmunoSEQ output held junction-only sequences without quality scores, so filtering differed. Produced via immunoSEQ multiplex PCR; TCRdb's table is partial and in-frame only. V and J calls and clone size are those listed in that table; D and trimming were worked out from the DNA. The sample includes about 2.4 million clones, 93% seen only once; the top ten take approximately 0.35%. Germline CDR1 MDHEN, CDR2 SYDVKM. The V gene lost 1 base and the J gene lost 4 bases, with 8 bases spanning the gap. The CDR3 totals 13 residues. The chain uses TRBV28 and TRBJ2-7; a possible D gene is TRBD2 (6 bases). The specimen sequenced was naive CD4+ T cells from PBMCs. Indicated subset: CD45RA+ positively selected. The receptor's source is a man between 18 and 29 years old in good health. Some clones in this sample may be carry-over from other donors' samples. The CDR3 region is CASSLSGRYEQYF. The CDR3 nucleotides read TGTGCCAGCAGTTTATCCGGGAGATACGAGCAGTACTTC.